This TCR beta chain is from a study of blood T cell repertoires in COVID-19. On the study more broadly: Acute-phase and convalescent COVID-19 samples originated in the United States, Italy and Spain.

Germline V gives CDR1 LNHDA, CDR2 SQIVND (reference sequence). This CDR3 contains 15 residues. Trimming at V came to 7 bases and at J to 2 bases, leaving 9 bases not matched to a gene. Methods used by the authors: Using reference gene primer amplification, nucleated cell counts were estimated. TCRdb's copy holds only in-frame clones and misses some; the assay was immunoSEQ multiplex PCR. V, J and clone size reflect that table, while D and trimming were determined from the DNA. Of approximately 330,000 clones detected, roughly 89% appear once; the ten largest clones hold over 9%. Participants spanned ages about 18 to 90 years and resided in 20 to 30 US areas. Categorization into cohorts depended on clinical history that participants reported.

The V and J genes are TRBV19 and TRBJ2-5; TRBD2 matches at 8 bases. This clonotype was obtained from a woman aged 25 to 45 who had recovered from COVID-19. Sequenced material: PBMCs or T cells enriched from blood (not recorded which). This CDR3 is CASTAGGGGQETQYF. The DNA for the CDR3 is TGTGCCAGTACCGCGGGGGGCGGAGGGCAAGAGACCCAGTACTTC.